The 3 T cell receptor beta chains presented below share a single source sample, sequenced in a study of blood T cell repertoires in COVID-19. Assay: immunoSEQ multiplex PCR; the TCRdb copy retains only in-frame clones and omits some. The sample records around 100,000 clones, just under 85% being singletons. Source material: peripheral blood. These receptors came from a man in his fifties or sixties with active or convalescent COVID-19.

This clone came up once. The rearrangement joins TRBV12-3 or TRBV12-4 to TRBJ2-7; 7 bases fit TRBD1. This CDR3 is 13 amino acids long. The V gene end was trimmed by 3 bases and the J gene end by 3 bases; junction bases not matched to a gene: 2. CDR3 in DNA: TGTGCCAGCAGTTTGGGACAGCTCTACGAGCAGTACTTC. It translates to CASSLGQLYEQYF.

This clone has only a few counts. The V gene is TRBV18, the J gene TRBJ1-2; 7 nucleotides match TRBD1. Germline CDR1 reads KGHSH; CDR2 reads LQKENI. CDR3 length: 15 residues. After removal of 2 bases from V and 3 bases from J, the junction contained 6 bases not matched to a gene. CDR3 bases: TGTGCCAGCTCACCAGTGACAGGGCTCCACTATGGCTACACCTTC. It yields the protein CASSPVTGLHYGYTF.

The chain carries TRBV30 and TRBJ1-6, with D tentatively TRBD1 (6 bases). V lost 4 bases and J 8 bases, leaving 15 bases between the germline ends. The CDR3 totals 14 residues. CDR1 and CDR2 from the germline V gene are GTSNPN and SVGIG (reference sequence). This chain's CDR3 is CAWNIYRADSPLHF. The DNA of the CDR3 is TGTGCCTGGAATATATACAGGGCAGATTCACCCCTCCACTTT.